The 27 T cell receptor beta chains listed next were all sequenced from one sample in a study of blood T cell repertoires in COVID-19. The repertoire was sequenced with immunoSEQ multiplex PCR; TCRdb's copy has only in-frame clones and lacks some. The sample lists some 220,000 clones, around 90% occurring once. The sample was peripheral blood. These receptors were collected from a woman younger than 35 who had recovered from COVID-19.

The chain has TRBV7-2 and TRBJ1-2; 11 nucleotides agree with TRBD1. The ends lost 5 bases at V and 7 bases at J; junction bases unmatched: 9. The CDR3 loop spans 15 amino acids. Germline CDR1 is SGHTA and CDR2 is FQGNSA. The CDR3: CASSISTGTGGGYTF. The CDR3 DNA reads TGTGCCAGCAGCATAAGCACCGGGACAGGGGGTGGCTACACCTTC.

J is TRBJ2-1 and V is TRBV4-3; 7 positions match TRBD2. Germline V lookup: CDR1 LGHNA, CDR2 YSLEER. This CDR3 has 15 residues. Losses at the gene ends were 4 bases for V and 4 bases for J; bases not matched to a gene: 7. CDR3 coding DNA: TGCGCCAGCAGCCCTCTAAGCGGGACGTACAATGAGCAGTTCTTC. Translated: CASSPLSGTYNEQFF.

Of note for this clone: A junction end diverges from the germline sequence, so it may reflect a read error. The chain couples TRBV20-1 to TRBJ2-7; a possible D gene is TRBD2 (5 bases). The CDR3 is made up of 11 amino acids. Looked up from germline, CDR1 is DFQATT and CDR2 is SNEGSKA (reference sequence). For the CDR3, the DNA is TGCAGTGCTAGTAATCTCGGGATGGATACCTTC. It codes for CSASNLGMDTF.

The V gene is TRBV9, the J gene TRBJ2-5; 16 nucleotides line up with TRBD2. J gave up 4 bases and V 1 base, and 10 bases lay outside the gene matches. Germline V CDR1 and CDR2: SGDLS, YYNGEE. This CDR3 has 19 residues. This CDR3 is CASSVFMGLAGGNGETQYF. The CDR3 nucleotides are TGTGCCAGCAGCGTATTCATGGGACTAGCGGGAGGGAATGGAGAGACCCAGTACTTC.

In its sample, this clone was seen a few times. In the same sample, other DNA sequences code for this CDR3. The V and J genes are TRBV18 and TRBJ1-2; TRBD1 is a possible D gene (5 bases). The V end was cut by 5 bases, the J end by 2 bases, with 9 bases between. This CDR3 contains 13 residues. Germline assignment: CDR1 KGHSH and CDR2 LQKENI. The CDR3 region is CASSSDSNYGYTF. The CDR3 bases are TGTGCCAGCTCATCCGACAGCAACTATGGCTACACCTTC.

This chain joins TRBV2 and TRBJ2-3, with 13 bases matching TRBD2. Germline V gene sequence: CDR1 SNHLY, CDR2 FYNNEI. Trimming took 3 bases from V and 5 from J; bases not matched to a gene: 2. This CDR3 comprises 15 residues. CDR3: CASSDRLAGGDTQYF. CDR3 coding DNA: TGTGCCAGCAGTGATAGACTAGCGGGAGGAGATACGCAGTATTTT.

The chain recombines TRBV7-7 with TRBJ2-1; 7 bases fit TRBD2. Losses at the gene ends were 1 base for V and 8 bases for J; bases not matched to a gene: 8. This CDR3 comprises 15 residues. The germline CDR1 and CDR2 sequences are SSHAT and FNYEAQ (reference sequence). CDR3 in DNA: TGTGCCAGCAGCTTAGGACTAGCAACCCAGGATGAGCAGTTCTTC. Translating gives CASSLGLATQDEQFF.

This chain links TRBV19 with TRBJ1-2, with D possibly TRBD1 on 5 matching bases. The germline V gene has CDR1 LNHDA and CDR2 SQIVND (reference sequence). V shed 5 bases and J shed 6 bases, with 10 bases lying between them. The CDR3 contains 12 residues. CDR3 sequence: CASSAAGNGYTF. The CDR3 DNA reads TGTGCCAGTAGTGCGGCAGGGAATGGCTACACCTTC.

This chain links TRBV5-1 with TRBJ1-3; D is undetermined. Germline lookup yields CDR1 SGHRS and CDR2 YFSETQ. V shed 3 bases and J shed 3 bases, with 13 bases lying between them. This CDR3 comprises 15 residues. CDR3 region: CASSSGGSNGNTIYF. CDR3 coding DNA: TGCGCCAGCAGCTCGGGAGGGTCGAATGGAAACACCATATATTTT.

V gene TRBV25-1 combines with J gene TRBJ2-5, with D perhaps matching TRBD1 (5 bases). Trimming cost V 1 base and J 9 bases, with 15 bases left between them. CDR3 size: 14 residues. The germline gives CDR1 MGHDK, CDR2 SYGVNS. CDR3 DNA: TGTGCCAGCAGTGAATGGGGCAGGGTATTGGCCCAGTACTTC. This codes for CASSEWGRVLAQYF.

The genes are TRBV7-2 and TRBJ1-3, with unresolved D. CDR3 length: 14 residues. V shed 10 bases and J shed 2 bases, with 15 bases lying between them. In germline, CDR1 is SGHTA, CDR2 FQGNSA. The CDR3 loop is CATLGNYPGNTIYF. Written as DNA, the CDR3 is TGTGCCACCCTCGGCAACTACCCTGGAAACACCATATATTTT.

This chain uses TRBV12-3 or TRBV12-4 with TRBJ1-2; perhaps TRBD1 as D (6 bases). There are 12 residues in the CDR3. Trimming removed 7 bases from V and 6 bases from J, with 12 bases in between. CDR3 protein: CASTRTADGYTF. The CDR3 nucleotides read TGTGCCAGCACCAGGACAGCCGATGGCTACACCTTC.

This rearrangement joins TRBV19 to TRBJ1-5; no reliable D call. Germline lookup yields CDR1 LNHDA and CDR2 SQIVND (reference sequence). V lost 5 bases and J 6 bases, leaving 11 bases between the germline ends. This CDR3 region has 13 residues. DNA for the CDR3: TGTGCCAGTAGTCTCCAGTCATCTCAGCCCCAGCATTTT. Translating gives CASSLQSSQPQHF.

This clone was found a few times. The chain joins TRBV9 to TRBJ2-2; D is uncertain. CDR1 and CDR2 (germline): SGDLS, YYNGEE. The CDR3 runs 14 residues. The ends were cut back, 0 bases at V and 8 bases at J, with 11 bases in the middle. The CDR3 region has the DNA TGTGCCAGCAGCGTAGAGCGTAGGAGTGGGGAGCTGTTTTTT. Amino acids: CASSVERRSGELFF. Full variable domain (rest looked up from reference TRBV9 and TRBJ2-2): DSGVTQTPKHLITATGQRVTLRCSPRSGDLSVYWYQQSLDQGLQFLIQYYNGEERAKGNILERFSAQQFPDLHSELNLSSLELGDSALYFCASSVERRSGELFFGEGSRLTVL.

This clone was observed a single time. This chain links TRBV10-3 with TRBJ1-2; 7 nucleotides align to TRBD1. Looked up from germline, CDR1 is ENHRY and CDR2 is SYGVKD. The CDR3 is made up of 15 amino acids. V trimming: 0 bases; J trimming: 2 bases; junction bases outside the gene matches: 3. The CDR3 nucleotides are TGTGCCATCAGTGAGTCTCCGGGACAGAACTATGGCTACACCTTC. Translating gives CAISESPGQNYGYTF.

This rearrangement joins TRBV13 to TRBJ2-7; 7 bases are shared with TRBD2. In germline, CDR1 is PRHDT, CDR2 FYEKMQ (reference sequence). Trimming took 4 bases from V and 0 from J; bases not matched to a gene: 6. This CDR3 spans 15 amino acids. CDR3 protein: CASSSWGGSSYEQYF. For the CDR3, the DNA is TGTGCCAGCAGCTCGTGGGGCGGGAGCTCCTACGAGCAGTACTTC. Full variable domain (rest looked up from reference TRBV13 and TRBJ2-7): AAGVIQSPRHLIKEKRETATLKCYPIPRHDTVYWYQQGPGQDPQFLISFYEKMQSDKGSIPDRFSAQQFSDYHSELNMSSLELGDSALYFCASSSWGGSSYEQYFGPGTRLTVT.

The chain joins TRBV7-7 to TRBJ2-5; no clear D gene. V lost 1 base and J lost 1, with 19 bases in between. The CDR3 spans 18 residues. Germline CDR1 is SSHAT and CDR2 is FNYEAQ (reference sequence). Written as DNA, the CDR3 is TGTGCCAGCAGCTTAGTAACCTCCCTTAATCAGGCCCAAGAGACCCAGTACTTC. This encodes CASSLVTSLNQAQETQYF.

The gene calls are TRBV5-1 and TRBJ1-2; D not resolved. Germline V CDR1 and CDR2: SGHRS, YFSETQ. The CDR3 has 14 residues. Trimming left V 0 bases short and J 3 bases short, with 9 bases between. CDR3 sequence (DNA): TGCGCCAGCAGCTTGGAGCTGTATCACTATGGCTACACCTTC. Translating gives CASSLELYHYGYTF.

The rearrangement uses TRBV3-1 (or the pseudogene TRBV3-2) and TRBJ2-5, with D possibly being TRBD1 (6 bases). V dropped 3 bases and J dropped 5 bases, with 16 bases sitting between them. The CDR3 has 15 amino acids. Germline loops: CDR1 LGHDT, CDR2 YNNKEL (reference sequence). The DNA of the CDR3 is TGTGCCAGCAGCCACCGCAGGGGAATAGGGGAGACCCAGTACTTC. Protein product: CASSHRRGIGETQYF.

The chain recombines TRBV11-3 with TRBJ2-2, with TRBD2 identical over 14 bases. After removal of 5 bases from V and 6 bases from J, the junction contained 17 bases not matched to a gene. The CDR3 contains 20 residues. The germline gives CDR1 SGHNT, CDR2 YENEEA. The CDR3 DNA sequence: TGTGCCAGCAGCGCGTACCCCGGGACTAGCGGGAGAGGCGCCGCCGGGGAGCTGTTTTTT. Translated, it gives CASSAYPGTSGRGAAGELFF.

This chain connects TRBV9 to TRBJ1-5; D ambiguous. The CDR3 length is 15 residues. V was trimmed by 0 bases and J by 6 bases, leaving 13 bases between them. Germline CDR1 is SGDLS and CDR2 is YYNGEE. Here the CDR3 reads CASSVGSGSGQPQHF. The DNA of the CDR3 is TGTGCCAGCAGCGTAGGTTCGGGGTCGGGTCAGCCCCAGCATTTT.

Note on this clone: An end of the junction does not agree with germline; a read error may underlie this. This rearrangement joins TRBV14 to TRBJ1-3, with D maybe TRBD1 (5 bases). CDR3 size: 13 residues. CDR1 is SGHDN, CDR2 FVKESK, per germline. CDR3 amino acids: CASSQEYRSRRDF. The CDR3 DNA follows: TGTGCCAGCAGCCAAGAGTACAGGTCCAGAAGGGATTTT. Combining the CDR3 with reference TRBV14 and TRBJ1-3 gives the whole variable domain EAGVTQFPSHSVIEKGQTVTLRCDPISGHDNLYWYRRVMGKEIKFLLHFVKESKQDESGMPNNRFLAERTGGTYSTLKVQPAELEDSGVYFCASSQEYRSRRDFGEGSWLTVV.

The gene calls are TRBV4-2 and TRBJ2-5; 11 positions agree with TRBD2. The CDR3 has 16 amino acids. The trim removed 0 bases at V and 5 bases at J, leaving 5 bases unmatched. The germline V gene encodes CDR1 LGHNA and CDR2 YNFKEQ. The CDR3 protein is CASSQDLTSGSETQYF. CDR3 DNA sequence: TGTGCCAGCAGCCAAGATCTTACTAGCGGGAGCGAGACCCAGTACTTC.

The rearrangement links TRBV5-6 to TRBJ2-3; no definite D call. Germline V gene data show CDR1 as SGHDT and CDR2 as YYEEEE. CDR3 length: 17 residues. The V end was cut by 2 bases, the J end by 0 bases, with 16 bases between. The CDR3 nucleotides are TGTGCCAGCAGCTTTGGCTTTCGAGGTTCTAGCACAGATACGCAGTATTTT. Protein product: CASSFGFRGSSTDTQYF. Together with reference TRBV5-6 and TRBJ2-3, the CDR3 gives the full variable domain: DAGVTQSPTHLIKTRGQQVTLRCSPKSGHDTVSWYQQALGQGPQFIFQYYEEEERQRGNFPDRFSGHQFPNYSSELNVNALLLGDSALYLCASSFGFRGSSTDTQYFGPGTRLTVL.

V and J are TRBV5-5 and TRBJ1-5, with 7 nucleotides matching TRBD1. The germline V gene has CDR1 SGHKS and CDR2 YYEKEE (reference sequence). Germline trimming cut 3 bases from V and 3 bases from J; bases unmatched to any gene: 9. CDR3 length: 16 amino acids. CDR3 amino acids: CASSSDIQGTNQPQHF. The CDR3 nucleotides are TGTGCCAGCAGCTCGGACATACAGGGGACCAATCAGCCCCAGCATTTT.

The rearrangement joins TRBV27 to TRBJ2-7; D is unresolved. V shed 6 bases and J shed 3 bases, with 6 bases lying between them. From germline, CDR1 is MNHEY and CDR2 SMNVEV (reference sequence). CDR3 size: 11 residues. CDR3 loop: CASSAHYEQYF. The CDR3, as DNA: TGTGCCAGCAGCGCGCACTACGAGCAGTACTTC.

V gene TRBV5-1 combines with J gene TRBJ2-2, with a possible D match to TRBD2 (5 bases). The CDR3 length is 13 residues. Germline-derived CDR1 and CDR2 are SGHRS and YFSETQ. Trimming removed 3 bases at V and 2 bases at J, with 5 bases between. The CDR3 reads CASSWTNTGELFF. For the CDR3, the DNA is TGCGCCAGCAGCTGGACTAACACCGGGGAGCTGTTTTTT.